This TCR beta chain was recovered during a study of PD-L1 blockade in urothelial cancer. Study as a whole: The median T cell count in blood samples was 110,000 to 150,000.

The authors spiked synthetic TCR analog templates into each PCR. The table came from immunoSEQ multiplex PCR; TCRdb's copy has only in-frame clones and leaves some out. The top ten clones hold roughly 8.2% of a sample with 45,000 to 60,000 clones, nearly 90% of them seen once. Patients in the study were battling locally advanced or metastatic urothelial carcinoma. Per germline, CDR1 SGHRS and CDR2 YFSETQ. CDR3 size: 16 residues. V trimming: 3 bases; J trimming: 0 bases; junction bases outside the gene matches: 5. This sequence joins TRBV5-1 and TRBJ2-5, with 10 bases lining up with TRBD1. The TCR sequence derives from a man aged 55 to 70 with urothelial cancer. The sample was PBMCs, taken around atezolizumab (anti-PD-L1) treatment. CDR3 residues: CASSSGTGDYQETQYF. Written as DNA, the CDR3 is TGCGCCAGCAGCTCAGGGACAGGGGACTACCAAGAGACCCAGTACTTC.